The text below deals with one T cell receptor beta chain. The data stem from a study of blood T cell repertoires in COVID-19. Authors' data handling: Reference gene primer amplification yielded estimated nucleated cell counts. Assay used: immunoSEQ multiplex PCR; TCRdb lists only in-frame clones, some missing. The V and J calls and clone size come from that table; D and trimming were worked out from the DNA. The data hold around 200,000 clones, with over 75% observed a single time. This TCR came from a man aged 45-65 years with acute or convalescent COVID-19. Source material: peripheral blood.

The CDR3 DNA follows: TGTGCCAGCAGTTCCAGGGCAGGGGGCTTGCAGCCCCAGCATTTT. Protein sequence: CASSSRAGGLQPQHF. J is TRBJ1-5 and V is TRBV6-5; 8 nucleotides align to TRBD1. V was pared by 4 bases and J by 7 bases, with 9 bases of the junction left unmatched. Germline values: CDR1 MNHEY, CDR2 SVGAGI. The CDR3 consists of 15 residues.